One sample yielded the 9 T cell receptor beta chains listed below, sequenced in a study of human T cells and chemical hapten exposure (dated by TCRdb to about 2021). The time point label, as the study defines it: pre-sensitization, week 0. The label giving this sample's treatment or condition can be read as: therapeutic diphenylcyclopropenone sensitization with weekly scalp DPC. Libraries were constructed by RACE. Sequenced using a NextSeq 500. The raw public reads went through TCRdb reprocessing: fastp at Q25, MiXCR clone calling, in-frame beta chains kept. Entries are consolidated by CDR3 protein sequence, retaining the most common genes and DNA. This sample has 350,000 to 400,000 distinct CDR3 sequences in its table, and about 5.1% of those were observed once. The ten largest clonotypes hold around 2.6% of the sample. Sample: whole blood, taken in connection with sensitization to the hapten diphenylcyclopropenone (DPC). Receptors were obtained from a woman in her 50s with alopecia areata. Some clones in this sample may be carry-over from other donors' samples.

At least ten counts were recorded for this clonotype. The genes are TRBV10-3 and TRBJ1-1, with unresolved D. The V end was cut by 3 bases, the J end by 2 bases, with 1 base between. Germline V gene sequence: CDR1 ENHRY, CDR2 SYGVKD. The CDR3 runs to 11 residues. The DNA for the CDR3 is TGTGCCATCAGTGACAACACTGAAGCTTTCTTT. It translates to CAISDNTEAFF.

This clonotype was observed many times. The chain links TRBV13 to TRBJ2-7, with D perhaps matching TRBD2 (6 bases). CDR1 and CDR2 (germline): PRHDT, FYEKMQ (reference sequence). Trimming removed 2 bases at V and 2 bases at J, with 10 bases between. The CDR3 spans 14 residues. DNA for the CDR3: TGTGCCAGCAGCTTATCGGGGGATACCTACGAGCAGTACTTC. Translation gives CASSLSGDTYEQYF.

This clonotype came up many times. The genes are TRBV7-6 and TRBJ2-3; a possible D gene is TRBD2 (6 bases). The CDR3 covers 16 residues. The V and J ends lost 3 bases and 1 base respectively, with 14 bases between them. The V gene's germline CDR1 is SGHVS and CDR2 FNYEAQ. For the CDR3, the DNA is TGTGCCAGCAGCTTGACGGCCGGGACTGGCACAGATACGCAGTATTTT. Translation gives CASSLTAGTGTDTQYF.

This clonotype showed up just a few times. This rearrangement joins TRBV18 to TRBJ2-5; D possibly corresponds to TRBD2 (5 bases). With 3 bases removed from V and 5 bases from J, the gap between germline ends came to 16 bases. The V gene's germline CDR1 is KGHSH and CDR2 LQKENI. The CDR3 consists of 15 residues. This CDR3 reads CASSPQGLRTETQYF. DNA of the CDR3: TGTGCCAGCTCACCTCAAGGACTTAGGACGGAGACCCAGTACTTC.

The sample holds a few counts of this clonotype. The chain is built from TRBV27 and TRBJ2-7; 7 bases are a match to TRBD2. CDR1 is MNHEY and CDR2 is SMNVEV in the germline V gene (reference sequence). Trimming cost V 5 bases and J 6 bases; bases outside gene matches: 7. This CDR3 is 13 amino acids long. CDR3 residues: CASSLSAGVEQYF. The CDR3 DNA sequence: TGTGCCAGCAGTCTTAGCGCGGGGGTCGAGCAGTACTTC.

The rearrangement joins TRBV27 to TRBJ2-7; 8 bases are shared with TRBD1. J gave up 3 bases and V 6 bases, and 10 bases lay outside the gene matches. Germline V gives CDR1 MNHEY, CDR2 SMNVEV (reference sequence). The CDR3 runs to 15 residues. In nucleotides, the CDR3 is TGTGCCAGCAGACTAGGGACAGGTGCCGTCTACGAGCAGTACTTC. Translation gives CASRLGTGAVYEQYF.

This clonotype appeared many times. The CDR3 nucleotides read TGTGCCAGCAGCGTAGCTGGGCAGAGCTCCTACGAGCAGTACTTC. This gives the protein CASSVAGQSSYEQYF. This chain connects TRBV9 to TRBJ2-7; no definite D call. V was trimmed by 0 bases and J by 0 bases, leaving 10 bases between them. This CDR3 has 15 residues. The V gene's germline CDR1 is SGDLS and CDR2 YYNGEE.

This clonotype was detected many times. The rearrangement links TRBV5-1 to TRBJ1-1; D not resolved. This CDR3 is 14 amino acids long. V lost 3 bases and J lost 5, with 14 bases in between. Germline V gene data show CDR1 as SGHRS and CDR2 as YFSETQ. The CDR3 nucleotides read TGCGCCAGCAGCTCTGGCGGCGGCGGGACTGAAGCTTTCTTT. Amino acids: CASSSGGGGTEAFF.

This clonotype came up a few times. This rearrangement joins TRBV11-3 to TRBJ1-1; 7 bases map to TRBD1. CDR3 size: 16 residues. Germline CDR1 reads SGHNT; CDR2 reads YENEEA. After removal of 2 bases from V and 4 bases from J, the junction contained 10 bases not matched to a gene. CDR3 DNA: TGTGCCAGCAGCTTAAAATTTAAGGGGGCTTTCACTGAAGCTTTCTTT. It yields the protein CASSLKFKGAFTEAFF.